This T cell receptor beta chain was sequenced for a study of cytomegalovirus exposure and HLA in healthy donors. As to this clone: Its specificity is unknown.

With 60 Vbeta and 13 Jbeta primers, the PCR was carried out. TCRdb's table, derived via immunoSEQ multiplex PCR, lists solely in-frame clones and lacks some. The repertoire includes some 140,000 clones, roughly 85% of them detected once, and about 7% sits in the top ten. The V gene's germline CDR1 is GTSNPN and CDR2 SVGIG (reference sequence). CDR3 size: 14 residues. The V gene lost 0 bases and the J gene lost 4 bases, with 10 bases spanning the gap. Findings and caveats of the study: Reports described diagnosis of cytomegalovirus status by the classifier as highly specific and sensitive.

Sequences were obtained from PBMCs. The receptor was derived from a middle-aged man in good health and CMV-seropositive. The V and J genes are TRBV30 and TRBJ1-5, with D perhaps matching TRBD1 (6 bases). The CDR3 reads CAWSVLGTNQPQHF. The CDR3 nucleotides read TGTGCCTGGAGTGTATTGGGGACAAATCAGCCCCAGCATTTT.